This T cell receptor beta chain was retrieved from a study of STAT3 mutations in large granular lymphocyte leukemia. Study observations and caveats: Every T-LGLL patient had at least one immunodominant TCRbeta clonotype. Treatment regimens differed across patients between samplings.

With V trimmed by 2 bases and J by 5 bases, 6 bases remained unmatched. CDR3 length: 16 residues. Germline V gene lookup returns CDR1 SGHRS and CDR2 YFSETQ. In regard to this clone: As yet, its antigen is unknown.

The assay was immunoSEQ multiplex PCR, and TCRdb's table has in-frame clones only and misses some. The data contain over 25,000 clones, roughly 86% of them singletons. The clonotype originates from a man aged 55-75 years with T-cell large granular lymphocyte leukemia. Some clones in this sample may be carry-over from other donors' samples. Sequences were obtained from peripheral blood mononuclear cells. The rearrangement links TRBV5-1 to TRBJ2-2; TRBD1 agrees at 10 bases. The CDR3 DNA reads as TGCGCCAGCAGCTTACCCCCGGACAGGGGGACCGGGGAGCTGTTTTTT. Translating it yields CASSLPPDRGTGELFF. The variable domain in full, completed from reference TRBV5-1 and TRBJ2-2, reads KAGVTQTPRYLIKTRGQQVTLSCSPISGHRSVSWYQQTPGQGLQFLFEYFSETQRNKGNFPGRFSGRQFSNSRSEMNVSTLELGDSALYLCASSLPPDRGTGELFFGEGSRLTVL.